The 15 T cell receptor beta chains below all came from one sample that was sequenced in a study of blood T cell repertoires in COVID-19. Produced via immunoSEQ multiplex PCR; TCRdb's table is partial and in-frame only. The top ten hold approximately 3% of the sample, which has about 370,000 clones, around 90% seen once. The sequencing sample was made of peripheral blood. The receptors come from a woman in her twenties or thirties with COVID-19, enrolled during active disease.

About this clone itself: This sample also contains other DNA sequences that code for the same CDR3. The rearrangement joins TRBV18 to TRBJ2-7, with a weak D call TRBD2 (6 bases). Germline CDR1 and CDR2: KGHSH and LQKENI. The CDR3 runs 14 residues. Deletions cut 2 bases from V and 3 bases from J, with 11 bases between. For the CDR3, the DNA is TGTGCCAGCTCACCAGGAGGAGGGAGCTACGAGCAGTACTTC. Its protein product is CASSPGGGSYEQYF.

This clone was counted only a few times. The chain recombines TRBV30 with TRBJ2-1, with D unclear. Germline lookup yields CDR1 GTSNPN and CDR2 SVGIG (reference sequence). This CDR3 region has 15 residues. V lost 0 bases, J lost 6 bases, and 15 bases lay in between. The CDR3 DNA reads TGTGCCTGGAGTGTGATTACAAAAAGGAGCAATGAGCAGTTCTTC. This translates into CAWSVITKRSNEQFF.

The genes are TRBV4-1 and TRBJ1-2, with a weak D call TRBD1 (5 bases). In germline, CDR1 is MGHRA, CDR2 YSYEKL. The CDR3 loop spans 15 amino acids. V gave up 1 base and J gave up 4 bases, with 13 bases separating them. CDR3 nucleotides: TGCGCCAGCAGCCAAGGTATACAGGCCGTCTATGGCTACACCTTC. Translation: CASSQGIQAVYGYTF.

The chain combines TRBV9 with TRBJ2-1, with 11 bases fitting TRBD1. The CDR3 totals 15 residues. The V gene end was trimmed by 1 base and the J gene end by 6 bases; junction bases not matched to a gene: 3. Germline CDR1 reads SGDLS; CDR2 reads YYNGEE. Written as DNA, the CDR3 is TGTGCCAGCAGCGTATGGGACAGGGGGTTCAATGAGCAGTTCTTC. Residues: CASSVWDRGFNEQFF.

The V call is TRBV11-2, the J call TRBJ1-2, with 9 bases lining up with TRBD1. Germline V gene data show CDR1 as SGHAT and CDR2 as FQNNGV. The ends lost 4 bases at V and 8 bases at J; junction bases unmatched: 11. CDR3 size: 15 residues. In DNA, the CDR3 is TGTGCCAGCAGCTCCACACAGGGGGCGGTGGGGGGCTACACCTTC. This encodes CASSSTQGAVGGYTF.

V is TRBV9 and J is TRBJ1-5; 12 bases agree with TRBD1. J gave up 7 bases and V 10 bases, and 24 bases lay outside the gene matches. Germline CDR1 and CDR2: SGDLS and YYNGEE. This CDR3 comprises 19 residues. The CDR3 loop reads CAGSMYRDRGLEGRQPQHF. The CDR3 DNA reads TGTGCCGGATCAATGTACCGGGACAGGGGGCTAGAGGGACGGCAGCCCCAGCATTTT.

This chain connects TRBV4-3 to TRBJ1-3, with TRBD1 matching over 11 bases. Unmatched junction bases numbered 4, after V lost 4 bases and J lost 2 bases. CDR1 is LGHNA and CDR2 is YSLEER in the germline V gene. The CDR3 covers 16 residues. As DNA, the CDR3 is TGCGCCAGCAGCCGGGGACAGGGGGGAGCTGGAAACACCATATATTTT. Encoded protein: CASSRGQGGAGNTIYF.

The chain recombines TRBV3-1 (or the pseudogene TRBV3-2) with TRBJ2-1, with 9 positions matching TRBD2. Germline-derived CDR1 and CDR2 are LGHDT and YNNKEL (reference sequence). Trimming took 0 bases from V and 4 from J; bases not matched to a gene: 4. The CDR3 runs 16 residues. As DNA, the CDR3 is TGTGCCAGCAGCCAAGATGTGACTAGCGGATACAATGAGCAGTTCTTC. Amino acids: CASSQDVTSGYNEQFF.

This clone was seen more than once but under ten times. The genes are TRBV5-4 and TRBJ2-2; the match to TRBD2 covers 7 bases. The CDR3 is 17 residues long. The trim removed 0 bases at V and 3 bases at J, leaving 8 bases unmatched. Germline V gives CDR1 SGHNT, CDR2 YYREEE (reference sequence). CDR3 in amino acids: CASSLEVAGVDTGELFF. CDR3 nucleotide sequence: TGTGCCAGCAGCTTGGAAGTGGCGGGAGTGGACACCGGGGAGCTGTTTTTT.

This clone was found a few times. CDR3 amino acids: CASSEYYEQFF. The CDR3, as DNA: TGTGCCAGTAGTGAGTACTATGAGCAGTTCTTC. The chain recombines TRBV19 with TRBJ2-1; no reliable D call. Deletions cut 5 bases from V and 8 bases from J, with 7 bases between. Germline V gene data show CDR1 as LNHDA and CDR2 as SQIVND (reference sequence). CDR3 length equals 11 residues.

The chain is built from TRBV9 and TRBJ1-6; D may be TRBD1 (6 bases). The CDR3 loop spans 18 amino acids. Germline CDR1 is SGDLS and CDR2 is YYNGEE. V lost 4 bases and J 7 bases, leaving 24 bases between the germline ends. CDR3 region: CASSLSPYLDRKNSPLHF. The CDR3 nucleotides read TGTGCCAGCAGCCTTAGCCCCTATCTAGACAGGAAGAATTCACCCCTCCACTTT.

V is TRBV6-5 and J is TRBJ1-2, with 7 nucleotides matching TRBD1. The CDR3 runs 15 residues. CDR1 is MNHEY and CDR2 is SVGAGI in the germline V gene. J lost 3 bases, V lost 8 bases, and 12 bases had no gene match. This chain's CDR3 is CASLKTGQGDYGYTF. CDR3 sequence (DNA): TGTGCCAGCCTAAAGACAGGGCAGGGAGACTATGGCTACACCTTC.

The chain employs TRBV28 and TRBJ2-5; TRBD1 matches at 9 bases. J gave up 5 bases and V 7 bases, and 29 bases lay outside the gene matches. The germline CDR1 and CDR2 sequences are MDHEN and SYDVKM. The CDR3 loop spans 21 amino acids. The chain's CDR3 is CASNSSPQGAKEDPEGETQYF. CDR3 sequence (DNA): TGTGCCAGCAACAGTTCCCCACAGGGGGCGAAAGAGGATCCTGAAGGCGAGACCCAGTACTTC.

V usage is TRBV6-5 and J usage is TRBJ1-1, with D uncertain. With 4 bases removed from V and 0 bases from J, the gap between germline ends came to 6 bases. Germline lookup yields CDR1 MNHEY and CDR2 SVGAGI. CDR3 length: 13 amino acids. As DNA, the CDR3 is TGTGCCAGCAGTTCATCGGTGAACACTGAAGCTTTCTTT. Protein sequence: CASSSSVNTEAFF.

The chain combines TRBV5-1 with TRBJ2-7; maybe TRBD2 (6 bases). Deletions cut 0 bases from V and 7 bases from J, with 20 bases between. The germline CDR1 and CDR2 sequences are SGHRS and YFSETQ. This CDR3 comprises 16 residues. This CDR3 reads CASSLVSSASWGEQYV. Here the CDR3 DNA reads TGCGCCAGCAGCTTGGTCTCTAGCGCATCTTGGGGTGAGCAGTACGTC.